The next 17 T cell receptor beta chains were all read from a single sample in a study of T cells in Graves' hyperthyroidism and ophthalmopathy. What was amplified from RNA transcripts were TCR beta CDR3 regions. Carried out on the TCR CDR3, a first-round RT-PCR used the HTBI primer set. One entry per CDR3 protein, called by TCRdb with MiXCR from the multiplex PCR reads. The top ten clones hold around 17% of a sample with 650,000 to 850,000 distinct CDR3 sequences, approximately 18% of them seen once. Sequenced: blood. These receptors originate from a woman between 50 and 59 years old with Graves' hyperthyroidism that later progressed to Graves' ophthalmopathy.

This clonotype turned up a few times. J is TRBJ1-1 and V is TRBV19, with 12 positions matching TRBD1. Germline CDR1 reads LNHDA; CDR2 reads SQIVND (reference sequence). This CDR3 comprises 15 residues. V lost 3 bases and J lost 4; bases outside the gene matches: 3. As DNA, the CDR3 is TGTGCCAGTAGTATCGGGGACAGGGGGCTCACTGAAGCTTTCTTT. Its protein is CASSIGDRGLTEAFF.

This clonotype appeared a few times. The CDR3 bases are TGTGCCAGTAGACCCCAAGACCTAGGGGGCTACACCTTC. It is translated as CASRPQDLGGYTF. The chain carries TRBV19 and TRBJ1-2, with D unclear. CDR3 length equals 13 residues. The V end lost 6 bases, the J end lost 8 bases, and 16 bases lay between the germline ends. CDR1 and CDR2 from the germline V gene are LNHDA and SQIVND (reference sequence).

At least ten counts were recorded for this clonotype. The V call is TRBV30, the J call TRBJ1-1, with D tentatively TRBD1 (6 bases). The V end was cut by 5 bases, the J end by 1 base, with 14 bases between. The CDR3 is made up of 14 amino acids. Germline CDR1 is GTSNPN and CDR2 is SVGIG (reference sequence). The CDR3 loop reads CAWATGRGNTEAFF. Written as DNA, the CDR3 is TGTGCCTGGGCGACGGGCAGGGGGAACACTGAAGCTTTCTTT.

This clonotype was counted only a few times. This chain uses TRBV11-3 with TRBJ2-3; 7 nucleotides align to TRBD1. The V segment lost 5 bases and the J segment 6 bases; nucleotides outside the gene matches: 11. The CDR3 consists of 15 residues. Germline V gene lookup returns CDR1 SGHNT and CDR2 YENEEA. CDR3 coding DNA: TGTGCCAGCAGCCCGGGACAGAGGGCGGGTGATACGCAGTATTTT. This encodes CASSPGQRAGDTQYF.

This clonotype has at least ten counts. The rearrangement joins TRBV20-1 to TRBJ2-3, with D maybe TRBD1 (5 bases). Germline lookup yields CDR1 DFQATT and CDR2 SNEGSKA (reference sequence). This CDR3 spans 15 amino acids. The V end lost 0 bases, the J end lost 2 bases, and 12 bases lay between the germline ends. CDR3 in amino acids: CSARDGATSTDTQYF. CDR3 coding DNA: TGCAGTGCTAGAGATGGGGCAACGTCCACAGATACGCAGTATTTT.

The chain uses TRBV2 and TRBJ2-6; 14 bases are a match to TRBD2. This CDR3 region has 18 residues. The V gene's germline CDR1 is SNHLY and CDR2 FYNNEI. Trimming cost V 9 bases and J 3 bases; bases outside gene matches: 10. The CDR3 nucleotides are TGTGCCAGTATTTTGAAGGGACTAGCGGGGGATGGGGCCAACGTCCTGACTTTC. It specifies CASILKGLAGDGANVLTF. Together with reference TRBV2 and TRBJ2-6, the CDR3 gives the full variable domain: EPEVTQTPSHQVTQMGQEVILRCVPISNHLYFYWYRQILGQKVEFLVSFYNNEISEKSEIFDDQFSVERPDGSNFTLKIRSTKLEDSAMYFCASILKGLAGDGANVLTFGAGSRLTVL.

The table lists this clonotype with many counts. The chain couples TRBV27 to TRBJ1-2; TRBD1 aligns across 8 bases. V was pared by 6 bases and J by 4 bases, with 4 bases of the junction left unmatched. Germline V gives CDR1 MNHEY, CDR2 SMNVEV (reference sequence). The CDR3 is 13 residues long. The CDR3 DNA reads TGTGCCAGCAGGACGGACAGGGCCTATGGCTACACCTTC. Encoded protein: CASRTDRAYGYTF.

This clonotype showed up many times. This chain links TRBV7-2 with TRBJ2-3; 8 nucleotides align to TRBD1. Germline values: CDR1 SGHTA, CDR2 FQGNSA. The V and J ends lost 3 bases and 4 bases, in that order; junction bases with no gene match: 3. The CDR3 extends over 14 amino acids. Here the CDR3 DNA reads TGTGCCAGCAGCTTCCAGGGGGCGGCAGATACGCAGTATTTT. Protein product: CASSFQGAADTQYF. The variable domain in full, with the rest retrieved from reference TRBV7-2 and TRBJ2-3, is GAGVSQSPSNKVTEKGKDVELRCDPISGHTALYWYRQSLGQGLEFLIYFQGNSAPDKSGLPSDRFSAERTGGSVSTLTIQRTQQEDSAVYLCASSFQGAADTQYFGPGTRLTVL.

This clonotype has at least ten counts. The rearrangement links TRBV3-1 to TRBJ2-2, with 11 bases that match TRBD1. The J segment lost 6 bases and the V segment lost 3 bases, leaving 3 bases of the junction unmatched. Germline V gives CDR1 LGHDT, CDR2 YNNKEL (reference sequence). The CDR3 covers 15 residues. DNA for the CDR3: TGTGCCAGCAGCCAGGACAGGGGGCGCGCCGGGGAGCTGTTTTTT. Translating it yields CASSQDRGRAGELFF.

In the case of this clonotype: Compared with germline, one end of the junction differs, possibly owing to a read error. The chain joins TRBV10-1 to TRBJ1-1; D not resolved. The CDR3 spans 13 residues. CDR1 and CDR2 from the germline V gene are WNHNN and SYGVQD (reference sequence). CDR3 nucleotide sequence: TGCGCCAGCAGTCCAGGCATGAACACTGGAGCTTTCTTT. Its translation is CASSPGMNTGAFF.

The V gene is TRBV12-3 or TRBV12-4, the J gene TRBJ2-3, with D perhaps TRBD2 (5 bases). V was cut by 6 bases and J by 0 bases, with 13 bases left in between. This CDR3 spans 15 amino acids. For the CDR3, the DNA is TGTGCCAGCAGCCCCTACGGGGAGAGCACAGATACGCAGTATTTT. It is translated as CASSPYGESTDTQYF.

This clonotype was picked up many times. The junction does not match germline at one end; this may be a read error. The rearrangement joins TRBV5-1 to TRBJ1-1, with TRBD1 matching 7 bases. Looked up from germline, CDR1 is SGHRS and CDR2 is YFSETQ. The CDR3 extends over 12 amino acids. In DNA form, the CDR3 reads TGTGCCAGCAGACAGGGGAACACTGAAGCTTTCTTT. This encodes CASRQGNTEAFF.

The chain is built from TRBV28 and TRBJ2-3; 8 nucleotides agree with TRBD1. V lost 1 base, J lost 1 base, and 7 bases stayed unmatched. Germline V gives CDR1 MDHEN, CDR2 SYDVKM. This CDR3 has 17 residues. The CDR3 nucleotides read TGTGCCAGCAGTTTATTCCCCGGGACAGGAGGCACAGATACGCAGTATTTT. This gives the protein CASSLFPGTGGTDTQYF.

V and J are TRBV29-1 and TRBJ1-3; no firm D call. This CDR3 contains 16 residues. Trimming removed 4 bases at V and 0 bases at J, with 16 bases between. Germline CDR1 and CDR2: SQVTM and ANQGSEA. The CDR3 reads CSVVRASSYSGNTIYF. CDR3 sequence (DNA): TGCAGCGTTGTGCGAGCATCATCGTACTCTGGAAACACCATATATTTT.

As concerns this clonotype: Since a much larger clone is just one base distant, this may be a read error. The chain couples TRBV2 to TRBJ2-6; either TRBD1 or TRBD2 may fit D (5 bases each). The germline V gene encodes CDR1 SNHLY and CDR2 FYNNEI. The CDR3 consists of 16 residues. The CDR3 here is CASSEWLGSGGNVLTF. The CDR3 DNA follows: TGTGCCAGCAGTGAATGGTTGGGATCTGGGGGCAACGTCCTGACTTTC.

The chain carries TRBV12-3 or TRBV12-4 and TRBJ2-3; TRBD1 matches at 7 bases. After removal of 7 bases from V and 4 bases from J, the junction contained 8 bases not matched to a gene. CDR3 length: 14 amino acids. The CDR3 region is CASTSTGPADTQYF. CDR3 in DNA: TGTGCCAGCACTTCGACAGGGCCAGCAGATACGCAGTATTTT.

This clonotype has just one count. The junction does not match germline at one end; this may be a read error. The V gene is TRBV25-1, the J gene TRBJ1-1, with TRBD1 as a possible D gene (5 bases). CDR1 and CDR2 (germline): MGHDK, SYGVNS. This CDR3 region has 14 residues. Written as DNA, the CDR3 is TGTGCCAGCAGCGAATACGGGAGGGGCACTGAAGCTTTCTTT. Translation: CASSEYGRGTEAFF.